This TCR beta chain was sequenced during a study of T cell changes during pregnancy in multiple sclerosis. Method: immunoSEQ multiplex PCR; TCRdb's copy keeps in-frame clones and lacks some. The sample records about 110,000 clones, around 92% being singletons. The CDR3 contains 15 residues. Trimming took 1 base from V and 3 from J, leaving 12 bases between them. Germline assignment: CDR1 LGHNA and CDR2 YSLEER. Sequenced here: peripheral blood, sampled in the third trimester of pregnancy. This receptor was taken from a female donor in good health, enrolled as a control in a pregnancy study. This sequence joins TRBV4-3 and TRBJ1-2, with D perhaps matching TRBD1 (5 bases). The DNA for the CDR3 is TGCGCCAGCAGCCAAGGTCCCCAGGGTGACTATGGCTACACCTTC. This sequence encodes CASSQGPQGDYGYTF.